What follows are 31 T cell receptor beta chains derived from one specimen sequenced in a study of early T cells in non-severe SARS-CoV-2 infection. TCRdb reprocessed the 5' RACE reads via MiXCR and lists one record per CDR3 protein. This sample has tens of thousands of distinct CDR3 sequences, with 10% to 15% found just once. Sequences were obtained from whole blood. The receptors stem from an adult who was a healthcare worker with PCR-confirmed SARS-CoV-2 infection or an uninfected control (not recorded which).

This clonotype was picked up a small number of times. The gene calls are TRBV30 and TRBJ1-1; D call uncertain. The germline V and J ends were trimmed by 3 bases and 4 bases, with 3 bases remaining between them. CDR1 GTSNPN and CDR2 SVGIG come from the germline V gene (reference sequence). CDR3 length equals 10 residues. The CDR3 reads CAWSGTEAFF. The CDR3, as DNA: TGTGCCTGGAGCGGCACTGAAGCTTTCTTT.

The table lists this clonotype with a few counts. The chain couples TRBV6-6 to TRBJ2-5; TRBD2 matches 7 bases. The CDR3 loop spans 14 amino acids. The J segment lost 3 bases and the V segment lost 6 bases, leaving 7 bases of the junction unmatched. CDR1 MNHNY and CDR2 SVGAGI come from the germline V gene (reference sequence). The CDR3 loop reads CASSRQAGKETQYF. For the CDR3, the DNA is TGTGCCAGCAGCCGTCAAGCGGGGAAAGAGACCCAGTACTTC.

This clonotype was counted ten times or more. The chain's CDR3 is CASSEEGQRAYEQYF. The CDR3 nucleotides are TGTGCCAGCAGCGAGGAGGGACAGCGCGCCTACGAGCAGTACTTC. V usage is TRBV5-6 and J usage is TRBJ2-7; perhaps TRBD1 as D (7 bases). The V and J ends lost 4 bases and 2 bases respectively, with 16 bases between them. Germline CDR1 reads SGHDT; CDR2 reads YYEEEE. The CDR3 covers 15 residues. Full variable domain (remainder filled in from reference TRBV5-6 and TRBJ2-7): DAGVTQSPTHLIKTRGQQVTLRCSPKSGHDTVSWYQQALGQGPQFIFQYYEEEERQRGNFPDRFSGHQFPNYSSELNVNALLLGDSALYLCASSEEGQRAYEQYFGPGTRLTVT.

This clonotype showed up many times. The chain is built from TRBV18 and TRBJ1-1, with D tentatively TRBD1 (6 bases). This CDR3 is built from 15 residues. The ends were cut back, 4 bases at V and 2 bases at J, with 14 bases in the middle. Germline loops: CDR1 KGHSH, CDR2 LQKENI. The CDR3 sequence is CASSQQGPRNTEAFF. Written as DNA, the CDR3 is TGTGCCAGCTCACAACAGGGACCCCGAAACACTGAAGCTTTCTTT. The full variable domain, with the rest looked up from reference TRBV18 and TRBJ1-1, is NAGVMQNPRHLVRRRGQEARLRCSPMKGHSHVYWYRQLPEEGLKFMVYLQKENIIDESGMPKERFSAEFPKEGPSILRIQQVVRGDSAAYFCASSQQGPRNTEAFFGQGTRLTVV.

This clonotype was seen a handful of times. The V call is TRBV4-3, the J call TRBJ2-2; the D call may be TRBD1 or TRBD2 (7 bases each). V lost 0 bases to trimming and J lost 5 bases, with 13 bases between them. This CDR3 region has 16 residues. CDR1 and CDR2 (germline): LGHNA, YSLEER. The CDR3 protein is CASSQDGRGGTGELFF. The DNA for the CDR3 is TGCGCCAGCAGCCAAGATGGCAGGGGGGGTACCGGGGAGCTGTTTTTT.

V and J are TRBV10-3 and TRBJ2-7; 10 bases map to TRBD1. Germline loops: CDR1 ENHRY, CDR2 SYGVKD. CDR3 length: 16 amino acids. V shed 7 bases, J shed 3 bases, and the junction held 12 bases outside the gene matches. The CDR3: CAITSQGDRGNYEQYF. In DNA, the CDR3 is TGTGCCATCACCAGCCAGGGGGACAGGGGCAACTACGAGCAGTACTTC.

This clonotype was observed many times. The rearrangement links TRBV18 to TRBJ1-6; 7 bases align to TRBD1. After removal of 0 bases from V and 8 bases from J, the junction contained 7 bases not matched to a gene. The CDR3 spans 16 residues. Germline assignment: CDR1 KGHSH and CDR2 LQKENI. The CDR3 is CASSPPRTGAYSPLHF. In DNA form, the CDR3 reads TGTGCCAGCTCACCACCGCGAACAGGGGCTTATTCACCCCTCCACTTT.

The J gene is TRBJ1-4, the V gene TRBV12-3 or TRBV12-4, with no clear D. CDR3 length equals 13 residues. V was clipped by 2 bases and J by 4 bases, with 5 bases between them. The CDR3 nucleotides read TGTGCCAGCAGTTTACTAAATAATGAAAAACTGTTTTTT. Its protein is CASSLLNNEKLFF.

This clonotype turned up a few times. The V call is TRBV7-3, the J call TRBJ2-3, with 7 bases that match TRBD1. CDR1 SGHTA and CDR2 FQGTGA come from the germline V gene. V was clipped by 5 bases and J by 0 bases; unmatched bases: 17. There are 19 residues in the CDR3. The CDR3 DNA is TGTGCCAGCAGCCCTAAACAGGGGCCCAAATCCACTAGCACAGATACGCAGTATTTT. This codes for CASSPKQGPKSTSTDTQYF.

This clonotype appeared many times. CDR3 nucleotides: TGTGCCAGCAGCTTAAGTGGGGGAAACTACAATGAGCAGTTCTTC. The encoded protein is CASSLSGGNYNEQFF. The genes are TRBV5-6 and TRBJ2-1; D might be TRBD1 or TRBD2, each matching 5 bases. The CDR3 has 15 amino acids. V was trimmed by 2 bases and J by 3 bases, leaving 12 bases between them. Germline loops: CDR1 SGHDT, CDR2 YYEEEE.

V gene TRBV5-1 combines with J gene TRBJ1-1; D not resolved. Germline-derived CDR1 and CDR2 are SGHRS and YFSETQ. Trimming cost V 4 bases and J 4 bases, with 14 bases left between them. The CDR3 runs 14 residues. The DNA of the CDR3 is TGCGCCAGCAGCCAGTATGAAGGCAGCACTGAAGCTTTCTTT. Protein product: CASSQYEGSTEAFF.

This clonotype was seen repeatedly, ten times or more. The chain uses TRBV7-2 and TRBJ2-1; TRBD2 matches 8 bases. Germline lookup yields CDR1 SGHTA and CDR2 FQGNSA. J gave up 0 bases and V 5 bases, and 3 bases lay outside the gene matches. The CDR3 is 15 amino acids. The CDR3 protein is CASSGRGGSYNEQFF. The DNA of the CDR3 is TGTGCCAGCAGCGGACGGGGGGGCTCCTACAATGAGCAGTTCTTC.

This clonotype occurred many times. The V gene is TRBV20-1, the J gene TRBJ1-1; D is unresolved. In germline, CDR1 is DFQATT, CDR2 SNEGSKA (reference sequence). V lost 4 bases, J lost 0 bases, and 15 bases lay in between. The CDR3 spans 15 residues. The CDR3 sequence is CSATSRETMNTEAFF. CDR3 sequence (DNA): TGCAGTGCTACTTCCCGTGAAACCATGAACACTGAAGCTTTCTTT.

This clonotype was found a few times. J is TRBJ2-2 and V is TRBV6-6, with D possibly matching TRBD1 (6 bases). The germline gives CDR1 MNHNY, CDR2 SVGAGI (reference sequence). This CDR3 is 14 amino acids long. V dropped 6 bases and J dropped 5 bases, with 13 bases sitting between them. In nucleotides, the CDR3 is TGTGCCAGCAGGCCAGGGGTCCCGACCGGGGAGCTGTTTTTT. Encoded protein: CASRPGVPTGELFF.

This clonotype was seen only a few times. The V gene is TRBV12-3 or TRBV12-4, the J gene TRBJ2-7; D remains unclear. The CDR3 is made up of 14 amino acids. The V end was cut by 2 bases, the J end by 7 bases, with 15 bases between. The CDR3 here is CASSLTIRHGEQYF. The CDR3 region has the DNA TGTGCCAGCAGTTTAACCATACGGCATGGAGAGCAGTACTTC.

This clonotype was seen repeatedly, ten times or more. This chain uses TRBV25-1 with TRBJ1-4; TRBD1 matches at 8 bases. Germline assignment: CDR1 MGHDK and CDR2 SYGVNS. The CDR3 extends over 15 amino acids. V lost 3 bases, J lost 5 bases, and 5 bases stayed unmatched. CDR3 amino acids: CASSETGAFNEKLFF. Here the CDR3 DNA reads TGTGCCAGCAGTGAGACAGGGGCATTCAATGAAAAACTGTTTTTT.

This clonotype was observed at least ten times. The chain has TRBV29-1 and TRBJ2-2; TRBD1 agrees at 9 bases. The CDR3 runs 14 residues. With V trimmed by 4 bases and J by 6 bases, 6 bases remained unmatched. Germline V CDR1 and CDR2: SQVTM, ANQGSEA. CDR3 DNA sequence: TGCAGCGTTGGGGGGACAGGGTATGCCGGGGAGCTGTTTTTT. This sequence encodes CSVGGTGYAGELFF.

This clonotype was detected ten times or more. In DNA form, the CDR3 reads TGTGCCAGCTCCCCTAATGGACAAGTCCAAGAGACCCAGTACTTC. It yields the protein CASSPNGQVQETQYF. The rearrangement links TRBV18 to TRBJ2-5, with D perhaps TRBD1 (5 bases). The CDR3 is 15 residues long. From germline, CDR1 is KGHSH and CDR2 LQKENI. Trimming shortened V by 6 bases and J by 1 base, and 15 bases separated the two germline ends.

This clonotype was seen only a few times. The chain uses TRBV18 and TRBJ1-5, with TRBD1 identical over 8 bases. Germline trimming cut 4 bases from V and 1 base from J; bases unmatched to any gene: 3. This CDR3 has 15 amino acids. CDR1 is KGHSH, CDR2 LQKENI, per germline. CDR3 sequence (DNA): TGTGCCAGCTCACTGGGGACAGGCAGCAATCAGCCCCAGCATTTT. Its translation is CASSLGTGSNQPQHF.

The V gene is TRBV20-1, the J gene TRBJ1-3; D gene ambiguous. The length of the CDR3 is 14 residues. The germline V gene encodes CDR1 DFQATT and CDR2 SNEGSKA (reference sequence). Trimming cost V 1 base and J 7 bases, with 14 bases left between them. CDR3 amino acids: CSARASSLGNTIYF. The CDR3 DNA is TGCAGTGCTAGAGCCTCCTCGCTGGGGAACACCATATATTTT.

This clonotype came up many times. The rearrangement links TRBV6-6 to TRBJ2-5; 15 nucleotides line up with TRBD2. With 6 bases clipped from V and 1 base from J, the junction kept 3 bases outside the gene matches. The CDR3 has 16 amino acids. The germline gives CDR1 MNHNY, CDR2 SVGAGI (reference sequence). CDR3 amino acids: CASSRTSGGVQETQYF. As DNA, the CDR3 is TGTGCCAGCAGCCGGACTAGCGGGGGGGTCCAAGAGACCCAGTACTTC.

The table lists this clonotype with many counts. CDR3 DNA sequence: TGTGCCAGCAGTTGGACAGGGGCTCGGGGCTACACCTTC. Residues: CASSWTGARGYTF. The gene calls are TRBV6-1 and TRBJ1-2; 9 nucleotides match TRBD1. CDR1 and CDR2 (germline): MNHNS, SASEGT. The CDR3 length is 13 residues. With 5 bases clipped from V and 8 bases from J, the junction kept 6 bases outside the gene matches.

This clonotype was detected only a few times. The gene calls are TRBV4-1 and TRBJ2-7, with 8 bases that match TRBD1. V shed 4 bases, J shed 1 base, and the junction held 3 bases outside the gene matches. Germline V gene data show CDR1 as MGHRA and CDR2 as YSYEKL. The CDR3 loop spans 14 amino acids. For the CDR3, the DNA is TGCGCCAGCAGCCCGGACAGGGCATCCTACGAGCAGTACTTC. It specifies CASSPDRASYEQYF.

This chain uses TRBV4-3 with TRBJ2-1, with D unclear. V was clipped by 1 base and J by 1 base, with 8 bases between them. Germline assignment: CDR1 LGHNA and CDR2 YSLEER. The CDR3 covers 15 residues. CDR3 in amino acids: CASSQGVWSYNEQFF. The CDR3 coding sequence is TGCGCCAGCAGCCAAGGGGTATGGTCCTACAATGAGCAGTTCTTC.

This sequence joins TRBV18 and TRBJ2-3; D is undetermined. The CDR3 extends over 13 amino acids. Germline V gene data show CDR1 as KGHSH and CDR2 as LQKENI. The ends were cut back, 1 base at V and 2 bases at J, with 4 bases in the middle. CDR3 amino acids: CASSPRVTDTQYF. CDR3 bases: TGTGCCAGCTCACCACGGGTCACAGATACGCAGTATTTT. The full variable domain, with the rest looked up from reference TRBV18 and TRBJ2-3, is NAGVMQNPRHLVRRRGQEARLRCSPMKGHSHVYWYRQLPEEGLKFMVYLQKENIIDESGMPKERFSAEFPKEGPSILRIQQVVRGDSAAYFCASSPRVTDTQYFGPGTRLTVL.

This clonotype was recorded at least ten times. This chain joins TRBV12-3 or TRBV12-4 and TRBJ2-7; no clear D gene. The CDR3 extends over 13 amino acids. V gave up 2 bases and J gave up 1 base, with 6 bases separating them. CDR3 amino acids: CASSLLGSYEQYF. The CDR3 DNA sequence: TGTGCCAGCAGTTTATTAGGGTCCTACGAGCAGTACTTC.

With regard to this clonotype: A much larger clone lies one base from this, so it may be a read error. The gene calls are TRBV6-2 or TRBV6-3 and TRBJ2-7; the D gene is possibly TRBD1 (5 bases). This CDR3 has 18 amino acids. V lost 2 bases, J lost 3 bases, and 23 bases lay in between. Germline assignment: CDR1 MNHEY and CDR2 SVGEGT. The CDR3 here is CASSYGARVRVNHYEQYF. The CDR3 nucleotides read TGTGCCAGCAGTTACGGGGCTCGGGTCAGGGTTAACCACTACGAGCAGTACTTC.

The sample holds many counts of this clonotype. The chain has TRBV6-6 and TRBJ1-5, with 7 nucleotides matching TRBD1. This CDR3 is built from 16 residues. Germline CDR1 and CDR2: MNHNY and SVGAGI (reference sequence). Trimming removed 2 bases from V and 3 bases from J; junction bases left unmatched: 7. CDR3 residues: CASSYPETGINQPQHF. The CDR3 nucleotides read TGTGCCAGCAGTTACCCAGAGACAGGGATCAATCAGCCCCAGCATTTT.

This clonotype was counted only a few times. V gene TRBV11-3 combines with J gene TRBJ2-1; 8 bases align to TRBD1. V trimming: 3 bases; J trimming: 3 bases; junction bases outside the gene matches: 1. CDR1 SGHNT and CDR2 YENEEA come from the germline V gene. The CDR3 length is 14 residues. The CDR3 nucleotides read TGTGCCAGCAGCTTCGGACAGGGCTACAATGAGCAGTTCTTC. Translated: CASSFGQGYNEQFF.

This clonotype was seen repeatedly, ten times or more. This sequence joins TRBV27 and TRBJ1-5; no firm D call. Trimming took 6 bases from V and 2 from J, leaving 11 bases between them. From germline, CDR1 is MNHEY and CDR2 SMNVEV (reference sequence). CDR3 size: 14 residues. The CDR3 here is CASRELTGNQPQHF. CDR3 in DNA: TGTGCCAGCAGGGAATTGACGGGCAATCAGCCCCAGCATTTT.

This clonotype was counted at least ten times. This chain connects TRBV6-6 to TRBJ2-5; no clear D. The CDR3 runs to 11 residues. The germline CDR1 and CDR2 sequences are MNHNY and SVGAGI (reference sequence). Trimming shortened V by 3 bases and J by 3 bases, and 2 bases separated the two germline ends. The CDR3 is CASSYKETQYF. The CDR3 DNA is TGTGCCAGCAGTTATAAAGAGACCCAGTACTTC.